Following are 32 T cell receptor gamma chains from one sample sequenced in a study of intestinal T cells in coeliac disease. For each case, the template was genomic DNA from ten roughly 4.6-µm formalin-fixed paraffin-embedded scrolls. TRG repertoires were amplified with LymphoTrack primers from roughly 0.2 ug of biopsy DNA. TCRdb reran clone calling via CATT on the multiplex PCR reads. The sample lists fewer than 900 gamma-chain clones; 40% to 55% were seen once. What was sequenced was a duodenal biopsy. The receptors derive from a human donor who served as a control with a normal duodenal biopsy, not a healthy volunteer.

This chain links TRGV8 with TRGJ1 or TRGJ2. Looked up from germline, CDR1 is VENAVY and CDR2 is YDSYNSRV. J lost 7 bases, V lost 11 bases, and 14 bases had no gene match. The CDR3 runs to 12 residues. The CDR3 region has the DNA TGTGCCAGCACAAGGGGGGGGTATAAGAAACTCTTT. Protein product: CASTRGGYKKLF.

This clone appeared a single time. V usage is TRGV9 and J usage is TRGJ1 or TRGJ2. J was trimmed by 7 bases and V by 1 base; bases with no gene match: 19. CDR3 size: 17 residues. Germline lookup yields CDR1 GITISATS and CDR2 ISYDGTV (reference sequence). CDR3: CALWEVPTVGRGYKKLF. The CDR3 coding sequence is TGTGCCTTGTGGGAGGTCCCCACCGTGGGTCGGGGGTATAAGAAACTCTTT.

By its share, this clone is large (0.1 to 1%). The chain is built from TRGV11 and TRGJ1 or TRGJ2. TRGV11 is identified as an open reading frame with a role that is uncertain. The trim removed 2 bases at V and 8 bases at J, leaving 15 bases unmatched. The CDR3 covers 16 residues. Here the CDR3 DNA reads TGTGCCTGCTGGATTAGGCCAAAATTAACACGGCATAAGAAACTCTTT. Translated, it gives CACWIRPKLTRHKKLF.

By sample share, this clone is large. The chain is built from TRGV10 and TRGJ1 or TRGJ2. TRGV10 belongs to the ORF category, with a function that is uncertain. The CDR3 loop spans 13 amino acids. Trimming at V came to 8 bases and at J to 2 bases, leaving 7 bases not matched to a gene. The CDR3 spells CAAWSRHYYKKLF. CDR3 in DNA: TGTGCTGCGTGGAGCCGACATTATTATAAGAAACTCTTT.

In this sample, this clone turned up a few times. The translation of this DNA and the TCRdb protein of a much larger clone differ at residue 4, probably owing to a read error; the protein shown here is translated from the DNA. The chain carries TRGV11 and TRGJ1 or TRGJ2. TRGV11 is classed as an ORF, of uncertain function. The CDR3 is 20 amino acids. CDR3 nucleotide sequence: TGTGCCTGCCGGATTAGCCTTTGCAGAGGGTTAGGAAGGAATTATTATAAGAAACTCTTT. Protein product: CACRISLCRGLGRNYYKKLF.

The genes are TRGV2 and TRGJ1 or TRGJ2. This CDR3 contains 12 residues. The V and J ends lost 10 bases and 7 bases, in that order; junction bases with no gene match: 13. Germline CDR1 EGSNGY, CDR2 YDSYNSKV. CDR3 sequence (DNA): TGTGCCACTGGGACGGGCGAGTATAAGAAACTCTTT. Amino acids: CATGTGEYKKLF.

A word on this clone: Just one base apart from a much larger clone, this may be a read error. The sample carries other DNA sequences with the same CDR3. The rearrangement links TRGV11 to TRGJ1 or TRGJ2. TRGV11 is noted as an ORF with a role that remains uncertain. The CDR3 covers 20 residues. V lost 4 bases, J lost 0 bases, and 21 bases stayed unmatched. This chain's CDR3 is CACWISLCRGLGRNYYKKLF. The DNA for the CDR3 is TGTGCCTGCTGGATTAGCCTTTGCAGGGGGTTAGGAAGGAATTATTATAAGAAACTCTTT.

The chain carries TRGV11 and TRGJ1 or TRGJ2. TRGV11 is reported as an ORF; its role is uncertain. This CDR3 comprises 13 residues. J lost 5 bases, V lost 15 bases, and 16 bases had no gene match. CDR3 sequence: CALLDSGDYKKLF. The CDR3 DNA is TGTGCCCTGCTGGATTCCGGCGATTATAAGAAACTCTTT.

The chain carries TRGV10 and TRGJ1 or TRGJ2. TRGV10 is an ORF, with its function uncertain. The CDR3 covers 12 residues. After removal of 10 bases from V and 10 bases from J, the junction contained 14 bases not matched to a gene. The CDR3 nucleotides read TGTGCTGCGTTGGGATTACTGCCCAAGAAACTCTTT. Translation gives CAALGLLPKKLF.

By proportion, this clone is large. CDR3 in DNA: TGTGCCACCTGGGACAGTCCTGGAGAGAAACTCTTT. Translated: CATWDSPGEKLF. This sequence joins TRGV5 and TRGJ1 or TRGJ2. This CDR3 has 12 residues. Germline loops: CDR1 VINAFY, CDR2 YDVSNSKD. V gave up 1 base and J gave up 11 bases; unmatched junction bases: 8.

The chain has TRGV8 and TRGJ1 or TRGJ2. Trimming cost V 9 bases and J 9 bases; bases outside gene matches: 14. CDR3 length: 12 residues. The germline V gene has CDR1 VENAVY and CDR2 YDSYNSRV. The CDR3 loop is CATPPHFSKKLF. The CDR3 DNA follows: TGTGCCACCCCCCCTCATTTTTCTAAGAAACTCTTT.

Within the sample, this clone is large. This rearrangement joins TRGV3 to TRGJ1 or TRGJ2. The CDR3 covers 11 residues. Trimming took 2 bases from V and 9 from J; bases not matched to a gene: 4. Germline V gene sequence: CDR1 VTNTFY, CDR2 YDVSTARD (reference sequence). The CDR3 DNA is TGTGCCACCTGGGACAATTCTAAGAAACTCTTT. As protein: CATWDNSKKLF.

By its share, this clone is large. The rearrangement links TRGV3 to TRGJ1 or TRGJ2. Germline loops: CDR1 VTNTFY, CDR2 YDVSTARD (reference sequence). This CDR3 has 12 residues. The J segment lost 3 bases and the V segment lost 5 bases, leaving 4 bases of the junction unmatched. DNA for the CDR3: TGTGCCACCTGGGCCCTTTATTATAAGAAACTCTTT. Its translation is CATWALYYKKLF.

By sample share, this clone is hyperexpanded. This sample includes further DNA sequences coding for the same CDR3. The chain carries TRGV10 and TRGJP2. Being an ORF, TRGV10 has a function that is uncertain. The CDR3 is made up of 15 amino acids. The V segment lost 8 bases and the J segment 5 bases; nucleotides outside the gene matches: 12. The CDR3 sequence is CAAWDYRASDWIKTF. The CDR3 DNA reads TGTGCTGCGTGGGATTATAGGGCGAGTGATTGGATCAAGACGTTT.

Concerning this clone: The protein in TCRdb stems from a much larger clone and differs at residue 5 from this DNA's translation, likely a read error; here the protein is translated from the DNA. This rearrangement joins TRGV2 to TRGJP1. The CDR3 consists of 15 residues. Per the germline V gene, CDR1 is EGSNGY and CDR2 is YDSYNSKV. CDR3 coding DNA: TGTGCCACCTGGGGCGGGCGTGCCACTGGTTGGTTCAAGATATTT. Translated: CATWGGRATGWFKIF.

This clone ranks as large. The J gene is TRGJ1 or TRGJ2, the V gene TRGV2. Germline lookup yields CDR1 EGSNGY and CDR2 YDSYNSKV. Trimming took 0 bases from V and 6 from J; bases not matched to a gene: 2. The CDR3 runs 12 residues. CDR3 bases: TGTGCCACCTGGGACGGGAGTTATAAGAAACTCTTT. Translation gives CATWDGSYKKLF.

This clone was seen a few times. This sequence may be a read error, since a much larger clone differs from it by one base. The rearrangement links TRGV2 to TRGJP2. V was clipped by 0 bases and J by 6 bases; unmatched bases: 10. The CDR3 sequence is 16 residues long. The V gene's germline CDR1 is EGSNGY and CDR2 YDSYNSKV. CDR3 sequence: CATWDGWGSGDWIKTF. The DNA for the CDR3 is TGTGCCACCTGGGACGGGTGGGGGAGTGGTGATTGGATCAAGACGTTT.

The gene calls are TRGV4 and TRGJ1 or TRGJ2. This CDR3 has 12 amino acids. CDR1 and CDR2 (germline): EGSTGY, YDSYTSSV. The J segment lost 6 bases and the V segment lost 6 bases, leaving 8 bases of the junction unmatched. In nucleotides, the CDR3 is TGTGCCACCTGGATGGCGGGTTATAAGAAACTCTTT. Translating it yields CATWMAGYKKLF.

Note on this clone: Other DNA variants within this sample encode the same CDR3. The chain employs TRGV10 and TRGJP1. TRGV10 is noted as an ORF with a role that remains uncertain. V shed 8 bases, J shed 8 bases, and the junction held 6 bases outside the gene matches. This CDR3 is built from 12 residues. The CDR3 DNA reads as TGTGCTGCGTGGGTACTAGGTTGGTTCAAGATATTT. Residues: CAAWVLGWFKIF.

This clone is labeled as large. V usage is TRGV4 and J usage is TRGJ1 or TRGJ2. Germline V gene data show CDR1 as EGSTGY and CDR2 as YDSYTSSV. The CDR3 length is 14 residues. J lost 0 bases, V lost 1 base, and 3 bases had no gene match. The DNA for the CDR3 is TGTGCCACCTGGGATGGCCAGAATTATTATAAGAAACTCTTT. This translates into CATWDGQNYYKKLF.

By sample fraction, this clone is large. Other DNA variants within this sample encode the same CDR3. The V gene is TRGV2, the J gene TRGJ1 or TRGJ2. The CDR3 contains 13 residues. Germline-derived CDR1 and CDR2 are EGSNGY and YDSYNSKV. J gave up 6 bases and V 1 base, and 6 bases lay outside the gene matches. The CDR3 sequence: CATWDGRFYKKLF. The DNA for the CDR3 is TGTGCCACCTGGGACGGACGATTTTATAAGAAACTCTTT.

This clone was recorded a few times. A much larger clone sits a single nucleotide away, making a read error possible. The sample holds other DNA sequences that translate to the same CDR3. The chain combines TRGV2 with TRGJP2. The J segment lost 0 bases and the V segment lost 0 bases, leaving 7 bases of the junction unmatched. Germline CDR1 and CDR2: EGSNGY and YDSYNSKV. The CDR3 has 17 residues. This CDR3 reads CATWDGLKNSSDWIKTF. CDR3 DNA sequence: TGTGCCACCTGGGACGGGCTGAAGAATAGTAGTGATTGGATCAAGACGTTT.

In its sample, this clone is large. This rearrangement joins TRGV10 to TRGJ1 or TRGJ2. TRGV10 is labeled an ORF, and its function is uncertain. This CDR3 contains 13 residues. The V and J ends lost 8 bases and 5 bases, in that order; junction bases with no gene match: 10. CDR3 region: CAAWDYFHYKKLF. CDR3 sequence (DNA): TGTGCTGCGTGGGATTATTTCCATTATAAGAAACTCTTT.

This clone was counted only a few times. It may be a read error: a sequence one base away is much more abundant. The sample has other DNA sequences that encode this CDR3 too. The rearrangement links TRGV2 to TRGJ1 or TRGJ2. The CDR3 contains 9 residues. Germline values: CDR1 EGSNGY, CDR2 YDSYNSKV. The DNA for the CDR3 is TGCGCCAACGAACTTAAGAAACTCTTT. This gives the protein CANELKKLF.

In the case of this clone: Mismatch with germline at one junction end may stem from a read error. The chain links TRGV8 to TRGJ1 or TRGJ2. CDR3 length: 16 residues. The V gene's germline CDR1 is VENAVY and CDR2 YDSYNSRV. The CDR3 nucleotides are TGTACCACCTGGGATAGGGAGGGGCTTTTTTATTATAAGAAACTCTTT. It is translated as CTTWDREGLFYYKKLF.

This chain joins TRGV11 and TRGJP1. TRGV11 is sorted into the ORF group, with uncertain function. The CDR3 extends over 15 amino acids. Trimming cost V 0 bases and J 17 bases; bases outside gene matches: 15. Here the CDR3 reads CACWIRHSGCAGKIF. In nucleotides, the CDR3 is TGTGCCTGCTGGATTAGGCACAGCGGGTGTGCTGGTAAGATATTT.

By sample share, this clone is large (0.1 to 1%). This rearrangement joins TRGV8 to TRGJ1 or TRGJ2. Germline V gene data show CDR1 as VENAVY and CDR2 as YDSYNSRV. The CDR3 runs 14 residues. This chain's CDR3 is CAPGIVPLYYKKLF. CDR3 sequence (DNA): TGTGCACCTGGGATAGTTCCGCTTTATTATAAGAAACTCTTT.

V gene TRGV10 combines with J gene TRGJ1 or TRGJ2. TRGV10 is given ORF status, its function remaining uncertain. This CDR3 comprises 12 residues. The ends lost 11 bases at V and 6 bases at J; junction bases unmatched: 11. As DNA, the CDR3 is TGTGCTGCGGTCGGGGGTATTTATAAGAAACTCTTT. Its translation is CAAVGGIYKKLF.

The V call is TRGV2, the J call TRGJ1 or TRGJ2. V was pared by 0 bases and J by 0 bases, with 5 bases of the junction left unmatched. From germline, CDR1 is EGSNGY and CDR2 YDSYNSKV. CDR3 length equals 15 residues. The CDR3 sequence is CATWDGLSNYYKKLF. In DNA, the CDR3 is TGTGCCACCTGGGACGGGCTGTCGAATTATTATAAGAAACTCTTT.

Worth noting for this clone: TCRdb assigns this DNA the protein of a much larger clone, which departs from its translation at residue 7; this likely reflects a read error, and the protein shown comes from translating the DNA. This rearrangement joins TRGV2 to TRGJP2. V shed 0 bases, J shed 0 bases, and the junction held 7 bases outside the gene matches. This CDR3 contains 17 residues. Germline loops: CDR1 EGSNGY, CDR2 YDSYNSKV. CDR3 in amino acids: CATWDGPKNSSDWIKTF. The DNA of the CDR3 is TGTGCCACCTGGGACGGGCCGAAAAATAGTAGTGATTGGATCAAGACGTTT.

The CDR3 loop reads CACGLGSNYYKKLF. The CDR3 nucleotides read TGTGCCTGTGGATTAGGTTCGAATTATTATAAGAAACTCTTT. V and J are TRGV11 and TRGJ1 or TRGJ2. TRGV11 is classed as an ORF, of uncertain function. This CDR3 has 14 residues. Germline trimming cut 13 bases from V and 0 bases from J; bases unmatched to any gene: 12.

This clone has a handful of counts. The chain couples TRGV8 to TRGJ1 or TRGJ2. This CDR3 spans 13 amino acids. After removal of 4 bases from V and 2 bases from J, the junction contained 5 bases not matched to a gene. CDR1 and CDR2 from the germline V gene are VENAVY and YDSYNSRV. As DNA, the CDR3 is TGTGCCACCTGGGACTATGATTATTATAAGAAACTCTTT. Translated: CATWDYDYYKKLF.